A selection of T cell receptor beta chains follows, all from one sample in a study of blood T cells in healthy people across ages. TCRdb analysed the 5' RACE reads with MiXCR anew, one entry per CDR3 protein. The table records fewer than 2,000,000 distinct CDR3 sequences, 34% of them present only once. The source material was blood. The source is a woman in her twenties or thirties in good health. Each CDR3 is given with its conserved first and last residue. A D gene is named only where the DNA matches it firmly. Not every row has a clone size; where given, it reads once, few, many or a size class.

size: -; J: TRBJ2-7; V: TRBV2; D: -; DNA: TGTGCCAGCACATCAACCCTGGGGTACGAGCAGTACTTC; CDR3: CASTSTLGYEQYF
size: -; J: TRBJ1-1; V: TRBV2; D: -; DNA: TGCGCCAGCAGCGGACCCCAGGCGAACACTGAAGCTTTCTTT; CDR3: CASSGPQANTEAFF
size: -; J: TRBJ2-1; V: TRBV20-1; D: TRBD1; DNA: TGCAGTGCTAGAGAGACACAGGGGAATGTCTTTGATGAGCAGGACTTC; CDR3: CSARETQGNVFDEQDF
size: many; J: TRBJ2-4; V: TRBV4-1; D: -; DNA: TGCGCCAGCAGCCAAAGACAAGACATTCAGTACTTC; CDR3: CASSQRQDIQYF
size: -; J: TRBJ1-1; V: TRBV5-5; D: -; DNA: TGTGCCAGCAGCTTGGACAACGCCAACACTGAAGCTTTCTTT; CDR3: CASSLDNANTEAFF
size: -; J: TRBJ2-3; V: TRBV5-6; D: -; DNA: TGTGCCAGCAGCCGGGTATCAGCGGGTCGAGATACGCAGTATTTT; CDR3: CASSRVSAGRDTQYF
size: few; J: TRBJ2-7; V: TRBV30; D: -; DNA: TGTGCCTGGACGTCGGGCAGCTCCTACGAGCAGTACTTC; CDR3: CAWTSGSSYEQYF
size: few; J: TRBJ2-5; V: TRBV20-1; D: -; DNA: TGCAGTGCATTAGTCCCGGGGAAAGAGACCCAGTACTTC; CDR3: CSALVPGKETQYF
size: -; J: TRBJ2-2; V: TRBV28; D: -; DNA: TGTGCCAGCAGTCCCCGGACAGCCCTGGGGACCGGGGAGCTGTTTTTT; CDR3: CASSPRTALGTGELFF
size: -; J: TRBJ2-3; V: TRBV9; D: TRBD2; DNA: TGTGCCAGCAGCGCCTCACTAGCGGGGAGCACAGATACGCAGTATTTT; CDR3: CASSASLAGSTDTQYF
size: few; J: TRBJ2-1; V: TRBV29-1; D: -; DNA: TGCAGCGTTGAAGATGGGGCGGGATTTGCGACAAGTGAGCAGTTCTTC; CDR3: CSVEDGAGFATSEQFF
size: -; J: TRBJ2-5; V: TRBV4-1; D: -; DNA: TGCGCCAGCCAGGAGAGGGAGACCCAGTACTTC; CDR3: CASQERETQYF
size: -; J: TRBJ2-1; V: TRBV5-1; D: -; DNA: TGCGCCAGCAGCTTGATTAACAGGGTCAGTTATGAGCAGTTCTTC; CDR3: CASSLINRVSYEQFF
size: -; J: TRBJ2-3; V: TRBV20-1; D: -; DNA: TGCAGTGCTGAAGGCAGGCGTCCGGGTGGGGCAGATACGCAGTATTTT; CDR3: CSAEGRRPGGADTQYF
size: -; J: TRBJ2-7; V: TRBV28; D: -; DNA: TGTGCCAGCACAGGCCCCTACGAGCAGTACTTC; CDR3: CASTGPYEQYF
size: -; J: TRBJ2-7; V: TRBV18; D: -; DNA: TGTGCCAGCTCACCCGACAGCGAGCAGTACTTC; CDR3: CASSPDSEQYF
size: -; J: TRBJ2-1; V: TRBV4-1; D: TRBD1; DNA: TGCGCCAGCAGCCTCTTATTCGTCGGGACAGGGCTTCTTAGTGAGCAGTTCTTC; CDR3: CASSLLFVGTGLLSEQFF
size: -; J: TRBJ2-1; V: TRBV18; D: -; DNA: TGTGCCAGCCCACCACCTCTAGCGTACTCCTACAATGAGCAGTTCTTC; CDR3: CASPPPLAYSYNEQFF
size: many; J: TRBJ2-7; V: TRBV12-3/TRBV12-4; D: -; DNA: TGTGCCAGCAGTTTCCGGGGGGCGGCCGAGCAGTACTTC; CDR3: CASSFRGAAEQYF
size: few; J: TRBJ2-5; V: TRBV30; D: TRBD2; DNA: TGTGCCTGGGAGACCGGGACTAGTCTGACCCAGTACTTC; CDR3: CAWETGTSLTQYF
size: few; J: TRBJ2-5; V: TRBV6-1; D: -; DNA: TGTGCCAGCAGTGCGATCCCCCAACTTCGGGGCCCCTTCCAAGAGACCCAGTACTTC; CDR3: CASSAIPQLRGPFQETQYF
size: -; J: TRBJ2-7; V: TRBV6-1; D: -; DNA: TGTGCCAGCAGTGACAGGGAGATCTTCTACGAGCAGTACTTC; CDR3: CASSDREIFYEQYF
size: -; J: TRBJ2-7; V: TRBV5-1; D: -; DNA: TGCGCCAGCAGCTTGGTCGGGGACCCGGGGTACGAGCAGTACTTC; CDR3: CASSLVGDPGYEQYF
size: few; J: TRBJ2-1; V: TRBV5-1; D: TRBD2; DNA: TGCGCCAGCAGCCCTCCGTCCGGGACTAGCGGGAGACAGTTCTTC; CDR3: CASSPPSGTSGRQFF
size: many; J: TRBJ2-5; V: TRBV5-1; D: -; DNA: TGCGCCAGCAGCTTGGGTGGGTTCCAAGAGACCCAGTACTTC; CDR3: CASSLGGFQETQYF
size: -; J: TRBJ1-2; V: TRBV5-6; D: -; DNA: TGTACCAGCAGCATACAGGGCAGGAACTATGGCTACACCTTC; CDR3: CTSSIQGRNYGYTF
size: few; J: TRBJ2-6; V: TRBV30; D: -; DNA: TGTGCCTGGATGAACTCTGGGGCCAACGTCCTGACTTTC; CDR3: CAWMNSGANVLTF
size: -; J: TRBJ2-3; V: TRBV5-4; D: TRBD2; DNA: TGTGCCAACAGCTTTTGGACTAGCGGGCGCACAGATACGCAGTATTTT; CDR3: CANSFWTSGRTDTQYF
size: -; J: TRBJ2-1; V: TRBV5-1; D: TRBD1; DNA: TGCGCCAGCAGCTTACTCACAGGGGTTGGCAATGAGCAGTTCTTC; CDR3: CASSLLTGVGNEQFF
size: -; J: TRBJ2-7; V: TRBV10-3; D: -; DNA: TGTGCCATCAGTGACCGGGACACCTACGAGCAGTACTTC; CDR3: CAISDRDTYEQYF
size: -; J: TRBJ2-7; V: TRBV5-1; D: TRBD2; DNA: TGCGCCAACAGCTTAGGACTAGCGGGAGTCTACGAGCAGTACTTC; CDR3: CANSLGLAGVYEQYF
size: -; J: TRBJ2-1; V: TRBV2; D: TRBD2; DNA: TGTGCCACCAAGCCTAGCGGGGCGTACAATGAGCAGTTCTTC; CDR3: CATKPSGAYNEQFF
size: -; J: TRBJ2-1; V: TRBV9; D: TRBD2; DNA: TGTACCAGCAGCCTTTCTAGCGGCTACAATGAGCAGTTCTTC; CDR3: CTSSLSSGYNEQFF
size: -; J: TRBJ1-1; V: TRBV6-1; D: -; DNA: TGTGCCAGCAGTGAAGGGCTGGGATACAACACTGAAGCTTTCTTT; CDR3: CASSEGLGYNTEAFF
size: -; J: TRBJ1-1; V: TRBV20-1; D: -; DNA: TGCAGTGCTAGATCCGGGGCGAACACTGAAGCTTTCTTT; CDR3: CSARSGANTEAFF
size: once; J: TRBJ2-1; V: TRBV6-5; D: TRBD2; DNA: TGTGCCAGCAGTTCCCAGAAATCCCAAAGACTAGCGGGGGGATACAATGAGCAGTTCTTC; CDR3: CASSSQKSQRLAGGYNEQFF
size: -; J: TRBJ1-2; V: TRBV4-1; D: TRBD1; DNA: TGCGCCAGCAGCCAAGATGGACAGGGCTTCTATGGCTACACCTTC; CDR3: CASSQDGQGFYGYTF
size: -; J: TRBJ2-3; V: TRBV7-3; D: -; DNA: TGTACCAGCAGCTTAACGATCTGGGGTACGCAGTATTTT; CDR3: CTSSLTIWGTQYF
size: -; J: TRBJ1-2; V: TRBV3-1; D: TRBD1; DNA: TGTGCCAGCACCAAGAAGAGGGCCGTATTTACAGGGGTAATCCATGGCTACACCTTC; CDR3: CASTKKRAVFTGVIHGYTF
size: -; J: TRBJ2-5; V: TRBV18; D: TRBD1; DNA: TGTGCCAGCTCCCAGGGACAGGGGGATGTGGAGACCCAGTACTTC; CDR3: CASSQGQGDVETQYF
size: -; J: TRBJ2-1; V: TRBV5-6; D: -; DNA: TGTGCCAGCAGCTTGATCGAGTGGGGGGATGAGCAGTTCTTC; CDR3: CASSLIEWGDEQFF
size: -; J: TRBJ2-1; V: TRBV7-2; D: -; DNA: TGTGCCAGCAGCTTCCTAGTGGGATCGTACAATGAGCGGTTCTTC; CDR3: CASSFLVGSYNERFF
size: -; J: TRBJ1-1; V: TRBV20-1; D: -; DNA: TGCAGTGCTAGAGCCCGTTTGAGTCGGAACACTGAAGCTTTCTTT; CDR3: CSARARLSRNTEAFF
size: -; J: TRBJ2-7; V: TRBV28; D: -; DNA: TGTGCCAGCAGTTTACCAAGGTCAGAGCAGTACTTC; CDR3: CASSLPRSEQYF
size: -; J: TRBJ2-7; V: TRBV5-1; D: -; DNA: TGCGCCAGCAGCTTGGTAGAGACCCCCTACGAGCAGTACTTC; CDR3: CASSLVETPYEQYF
size: -; J: TRBJ1-2; V: TRBV12-3/TRBV12-4; D: -; DNA: TGTGCCAGCAGCTCGGGCCCGCTACCCCTGGGCTACACCTTC; CDR3: CASSSGPLPLGYTF
size: -; J: TRBJ1-2; V: TRBV3-1; D: -; DNA: TGTGCCAGCAGCCCGTCTAGGGAGTATGGCTACACCTTC; CDR3: CASSPSREYGYTF
size: -; J: TRBJ2-7; V: TRBV7-9; D: -; DNA: TGTGCCAGCAGTTATACTAGAGCGGAGGATGCGCAGCAGTACTTC; CDR3: CASSYTRAEDAQQYF
size: -; J: TRBJ2-7; V: TRBV5-5; D: -; DNA: TGTGCCAGCAGTCACACGGAGTCCTACGAGCAGTACTTC; CDR3: CASSHTESYEQYF
size: few; J: TRBJ2-3; V: TRBV20-1; D: -; DNA: TGCAGTGCCGACCTTACAGGGTACAATACGCAGTATTTT; CDR3: CSADLTGYNTQYF
size: -; J: TRBJ1-6; V: TRBV20-1; D: -; DNA: TGCAGTGCTACAGGGGCCCGTAATTCACCCCTCCACTTT; CDR3: CSATGARNSPLHF
size: few; J: TRBJ2-7; V: TRBV12-3/TRBV12-4; D: -; DNA: TGTGCCAGCAGTAGCCACAGGGATGGGTACGAGCAGTACTTC; CDR3: CASSSHRDGYEQYF